These T cell receptor beta chains were read from a single sample in a study of T cells after posttransplantation cyclophosphamide. TCRdb's table, derived via immunoSEQ multiplex PCR, lists solely in-frame clones and lacks some. The table records about 16,000 clones, 94% of them present only once. Material: naive CD4+ T cells sorted from blood. The origin of the receptors is a woman in her fifties or sixties in good health and a related stem cell transplant donor. Both conserved end residues are part of each CDR3. The order of the fields is J gene, V gene, CDR3 protein.

j_call: TRBJ1-5
v_call: TRBV28
cdr3_aa: CASSPRTGVTGLRNEPQHF

j_call: NA
v_call: TRBV9
cdr3_aa: CASSVGEGGEQYF

j_call: TRBJ1-1
v_call: TRBV14
cdr3_aa: CASSHHRTFSNTEAFF

j_call: TRBJ2-7
v_call: TRBV20-1
cdr3_aa: CSAAPDYEQYF

j_call: TRBJ1-2
v_call: TRBV28
cdr3_aa: CASSNTQYGYTF

j_call: TRBJ2-5
v_call: TRBV5-4
cdr3_aa: CASSRTGPQETQYF

j_call: TRBJ1-1
v_call: TRBV27
cdr3_aa: CASSLGGVYITEAFF

j_call: TRBJ2-1
v_call: TRBV5-4
cdr3_aa: CASSWREAINNEQFF

j_call: TRBJ2-7
v_call: TRBV15
cdr3_aa: CATNRDRGYEQYF

j_call: TRBJ1-3
v_call: TRBV11-3
cdr3_aa: CASSPGTPGNTIYF

j_call: TRBJ1-4
v_call: TRBV7-9
cdr3_aa: CASSRRVSTNEKLFF

j_call: TRBJ1-1
v_call: TRBV5-1
cdr3_aa: CASSLRDSNTEAFF

j_call: TRBJ2-7
v_call: TRBV11-2
cdr3_aa: CASSPDRVVNEQYF

j_call: TRBJ2-6
v_call: TRBV5-4
cdr3_aa: CASSRPGQGSAGANVLTF

j_call: TRBJ1-2
v_call: TRBV11-1
cdr3_aa: CASSLYRGRSGYTF

j_call: TRBJ1-5
v_call: TRBV19
cdr3_aa: CASSMENQPQHF

j_call: TRBJ2-7
v_call: TRBV7-3
cdr3_aa: CASSLDGVSYEQYF

j_call: TRBJ1-2
v_call: TRBV7-2
cdr3_aa: CASTPGTGGRYTF

j_call: TRBJ2-2
v_call: TRBV14
cdr3_aa: CASSRQGGTGELFF

j_call: TRBJ2-1
v_call: TRBV28
cdr3_aa: CASSFPSGNNEQFF

j_call: TRBJ2-3
v_call: TRBV5-4
cdr3_aa: CASSMKTGVTDTQYF

j_call: TRBJ2-3
v_call: TRBV25-1
cdr3_aa: CASSEWAGQGGTDTQYF

j_call: TRBJ1-4
v_call: TRBV18
cdr3_aa: CASSPGTGGLEGIYEKLFF

j_call: TRBJ2-2
v_call: TRBV27
cdr3_aa: CASRAFSVRDTGELFF

j_call: TRBJ1-5
v_call: TRBV7-2
cdr3_aa: CASSPGTGVNQPQHF

j_call: TRBJ2-5
v_call: TRBV6-1
cdr3_aa: CAFSPEGVETQYF

j_call: TRBJ2-1
v_call: TRBV9
cdr3_aa: CASSPRLQGSEQFF

j_call: TRBJ2-7
v_call: TRBV28
cdr3_aa: CASTREGLDEQYF

j_call: TRBJ2-1
v_call: TRBV5-1
cdr3_aa: CASSLGQGGNEQFF

j_call: TRBJ2-5
v_call: TRBV7-7
cdr3_aa: CASSLFGGRGQETQYF

j_call: TRBJ1-1
v_call: TRBV27
cdr3_aa: CASSLPGQQAFF

j_call: TRBJ2-7
v_call: TRBV27
cdr3_aa: CASSSLRGSYEQYF

j_call: TRBJ2-2
v_call: TRBV7-3
cdr3_aa: CASSPARGVGELFF

j_call: TRBJ2-7
v_call: TRBV4-1
cdr3_aa: CASSQTSGASSYEQYF

j_call: TRBJ2-3
v_call: TRBV5-4
cdr3_aa: CASSLGTSGSLGPDTQYF

j_call: TRBJ1-5
v_call: TRBV5-5
cdr3_aa: CASSLGTGGGYSNQPQHF

j_call: TRBJ2-7
v_call: TRBV6-1
cdr3_aa: CASSDFYEQYF

j_call: TRBJ1-4
v_call: TRBV28
cdr3_aa: CATDRGQEKLFF

j_call: TRBJ2-7
v_call: TRBV18
cdr3_aa: CASSPGGTSGLWEQYF

j_call: TRBJ2-7
v_call: TRBV4-2
cdr3_aa: CASSQDRGIGDRGSYEQYF

j_call: TRBJ1-2
v_call: TRBV28
cdr3_aa: CASRPGGTYGYTF

j_call: TRBJ2-3
v_call: TRBV10-3
cdr3_aa: CATRTREGADTQYF

j_call: TRBJ2-1
v_call: TRBV20-1
cdr3_aa: CSASGSNEQFF

j_call: TRBJ2-3
v_call: TRBV27
cdr3_aa: CASSWRGGRTDTQYF

j_call: TRBJ2-5
v_call: TRBV19
cdr3_aa: CASSISRGQETQYF

j_call: TRBJ1-5
v_call: TRBV18
cdr3_aa: CASSPRRYSNQPQHF

j_call: TRBJ1-1
v_call: TRBV5-1
cdr3_aa: CASSLVGRTEAFF

j_call: TRBJ1-1
v_call: TRBV23-1
cdr3_aa: CAAARWSGRAMNTEAFF

j_call: TRBJ1-6
v_call: TRBV7-9
cdr3_aa: CASSSRVLMNSPLHF

j_call: TRBJ2-7
v_call: TRBV27
cdr3_aa: CASSLTFEYEQYF

j_call: TRBJ1-2
v_call: TRBV30
cdr3_aa: CACIRGYGYTF

j_call: TRBJ2-3
v_call: TRBV5-1
cdr3_aa: CASSSGQLTDTQYF

j_call: TRBJ2-3
v_call: TRBV2
cdr3_aa: CASGSGSYLFRGDTQYF

j_call: TRBJ2-3
v_call: TRBV5-4
cdr3_aa: CASSPSRDTQYF